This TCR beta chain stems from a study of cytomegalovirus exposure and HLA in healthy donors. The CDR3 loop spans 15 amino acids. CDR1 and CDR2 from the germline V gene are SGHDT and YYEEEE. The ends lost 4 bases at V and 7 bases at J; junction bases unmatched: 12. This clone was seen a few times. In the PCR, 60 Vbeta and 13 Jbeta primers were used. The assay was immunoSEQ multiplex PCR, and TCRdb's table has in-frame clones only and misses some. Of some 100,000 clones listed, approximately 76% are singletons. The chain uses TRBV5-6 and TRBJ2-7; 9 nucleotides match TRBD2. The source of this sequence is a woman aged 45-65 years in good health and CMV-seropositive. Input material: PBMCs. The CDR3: CASSKAGTSRLEQYF. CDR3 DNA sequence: TGTGCCAGCAGCAAGGCCGGGACTAGCAGGCTGGAGCAGTACTTC.